This section outlines one TCR beta chain sequence together with its context. Its antigen is currently not known. One base away there is no much larger clone; base qualities are not given. This record comes from a study of T cell repertoires in cytomegalovirus infection (dated by TCRdb to between 2018 and 2021). A note on the overall study: The HLA type of each donor mattered for the analysis, because public TCR beta signatures pointed to carriage of CMV infection along with the matching HLA type.

Sequencing relied on an Illumina HiSeq 1500. TCRdb reprocessing: public reads trimmed at Q25 with fastp, clones called with MiXCR, in-frame beta chains kept. Every CDR3 protein is listed once, alongside the most common genes and DNA of its rows. The sample table records roughly 760,000 distinct CDR3 sequences; roughly 36% of these occur just once. The ten largest clones represent roughly 2.9% of the sample. General conclusions and limits of the study: The ex vivo response was dominated by HLA-C-restricted CMV-specific TCR beta clonotypes, which also provided the single most frequent clonotype in two of eight donors. Cumulative frequency of public TCR beta family members discriminated carriers of CMV infection plus the relevant HLA type in this cohort and an independent approximately 340-donor cohort.

V drops 2 bases and J drops 12 bases, leaving 7 bases in between. Sequences SGHDN (CDR1) and FVKESK (CDR2) are obtained from the germline V gene. The CDR3 numbers 11 residues from cysteine through phenylalanine. Only CDR3 DNA is held: 33 bases, read in frame from base 1. This sequence originates from a human donor in good health (CMV status not recorded). Some clones in this sample may be carry-over from other donors' samples. The chain is assembled from TRBV14 and TRBJ1-4; no D gene call is confident. Sequenced input: PBMCs. The CDR3 region has the sequence CASSQSKQLFF. The sequenced DNA: TGTGCCAGCAGCCAATCCAAACAACTGTTTTTT.